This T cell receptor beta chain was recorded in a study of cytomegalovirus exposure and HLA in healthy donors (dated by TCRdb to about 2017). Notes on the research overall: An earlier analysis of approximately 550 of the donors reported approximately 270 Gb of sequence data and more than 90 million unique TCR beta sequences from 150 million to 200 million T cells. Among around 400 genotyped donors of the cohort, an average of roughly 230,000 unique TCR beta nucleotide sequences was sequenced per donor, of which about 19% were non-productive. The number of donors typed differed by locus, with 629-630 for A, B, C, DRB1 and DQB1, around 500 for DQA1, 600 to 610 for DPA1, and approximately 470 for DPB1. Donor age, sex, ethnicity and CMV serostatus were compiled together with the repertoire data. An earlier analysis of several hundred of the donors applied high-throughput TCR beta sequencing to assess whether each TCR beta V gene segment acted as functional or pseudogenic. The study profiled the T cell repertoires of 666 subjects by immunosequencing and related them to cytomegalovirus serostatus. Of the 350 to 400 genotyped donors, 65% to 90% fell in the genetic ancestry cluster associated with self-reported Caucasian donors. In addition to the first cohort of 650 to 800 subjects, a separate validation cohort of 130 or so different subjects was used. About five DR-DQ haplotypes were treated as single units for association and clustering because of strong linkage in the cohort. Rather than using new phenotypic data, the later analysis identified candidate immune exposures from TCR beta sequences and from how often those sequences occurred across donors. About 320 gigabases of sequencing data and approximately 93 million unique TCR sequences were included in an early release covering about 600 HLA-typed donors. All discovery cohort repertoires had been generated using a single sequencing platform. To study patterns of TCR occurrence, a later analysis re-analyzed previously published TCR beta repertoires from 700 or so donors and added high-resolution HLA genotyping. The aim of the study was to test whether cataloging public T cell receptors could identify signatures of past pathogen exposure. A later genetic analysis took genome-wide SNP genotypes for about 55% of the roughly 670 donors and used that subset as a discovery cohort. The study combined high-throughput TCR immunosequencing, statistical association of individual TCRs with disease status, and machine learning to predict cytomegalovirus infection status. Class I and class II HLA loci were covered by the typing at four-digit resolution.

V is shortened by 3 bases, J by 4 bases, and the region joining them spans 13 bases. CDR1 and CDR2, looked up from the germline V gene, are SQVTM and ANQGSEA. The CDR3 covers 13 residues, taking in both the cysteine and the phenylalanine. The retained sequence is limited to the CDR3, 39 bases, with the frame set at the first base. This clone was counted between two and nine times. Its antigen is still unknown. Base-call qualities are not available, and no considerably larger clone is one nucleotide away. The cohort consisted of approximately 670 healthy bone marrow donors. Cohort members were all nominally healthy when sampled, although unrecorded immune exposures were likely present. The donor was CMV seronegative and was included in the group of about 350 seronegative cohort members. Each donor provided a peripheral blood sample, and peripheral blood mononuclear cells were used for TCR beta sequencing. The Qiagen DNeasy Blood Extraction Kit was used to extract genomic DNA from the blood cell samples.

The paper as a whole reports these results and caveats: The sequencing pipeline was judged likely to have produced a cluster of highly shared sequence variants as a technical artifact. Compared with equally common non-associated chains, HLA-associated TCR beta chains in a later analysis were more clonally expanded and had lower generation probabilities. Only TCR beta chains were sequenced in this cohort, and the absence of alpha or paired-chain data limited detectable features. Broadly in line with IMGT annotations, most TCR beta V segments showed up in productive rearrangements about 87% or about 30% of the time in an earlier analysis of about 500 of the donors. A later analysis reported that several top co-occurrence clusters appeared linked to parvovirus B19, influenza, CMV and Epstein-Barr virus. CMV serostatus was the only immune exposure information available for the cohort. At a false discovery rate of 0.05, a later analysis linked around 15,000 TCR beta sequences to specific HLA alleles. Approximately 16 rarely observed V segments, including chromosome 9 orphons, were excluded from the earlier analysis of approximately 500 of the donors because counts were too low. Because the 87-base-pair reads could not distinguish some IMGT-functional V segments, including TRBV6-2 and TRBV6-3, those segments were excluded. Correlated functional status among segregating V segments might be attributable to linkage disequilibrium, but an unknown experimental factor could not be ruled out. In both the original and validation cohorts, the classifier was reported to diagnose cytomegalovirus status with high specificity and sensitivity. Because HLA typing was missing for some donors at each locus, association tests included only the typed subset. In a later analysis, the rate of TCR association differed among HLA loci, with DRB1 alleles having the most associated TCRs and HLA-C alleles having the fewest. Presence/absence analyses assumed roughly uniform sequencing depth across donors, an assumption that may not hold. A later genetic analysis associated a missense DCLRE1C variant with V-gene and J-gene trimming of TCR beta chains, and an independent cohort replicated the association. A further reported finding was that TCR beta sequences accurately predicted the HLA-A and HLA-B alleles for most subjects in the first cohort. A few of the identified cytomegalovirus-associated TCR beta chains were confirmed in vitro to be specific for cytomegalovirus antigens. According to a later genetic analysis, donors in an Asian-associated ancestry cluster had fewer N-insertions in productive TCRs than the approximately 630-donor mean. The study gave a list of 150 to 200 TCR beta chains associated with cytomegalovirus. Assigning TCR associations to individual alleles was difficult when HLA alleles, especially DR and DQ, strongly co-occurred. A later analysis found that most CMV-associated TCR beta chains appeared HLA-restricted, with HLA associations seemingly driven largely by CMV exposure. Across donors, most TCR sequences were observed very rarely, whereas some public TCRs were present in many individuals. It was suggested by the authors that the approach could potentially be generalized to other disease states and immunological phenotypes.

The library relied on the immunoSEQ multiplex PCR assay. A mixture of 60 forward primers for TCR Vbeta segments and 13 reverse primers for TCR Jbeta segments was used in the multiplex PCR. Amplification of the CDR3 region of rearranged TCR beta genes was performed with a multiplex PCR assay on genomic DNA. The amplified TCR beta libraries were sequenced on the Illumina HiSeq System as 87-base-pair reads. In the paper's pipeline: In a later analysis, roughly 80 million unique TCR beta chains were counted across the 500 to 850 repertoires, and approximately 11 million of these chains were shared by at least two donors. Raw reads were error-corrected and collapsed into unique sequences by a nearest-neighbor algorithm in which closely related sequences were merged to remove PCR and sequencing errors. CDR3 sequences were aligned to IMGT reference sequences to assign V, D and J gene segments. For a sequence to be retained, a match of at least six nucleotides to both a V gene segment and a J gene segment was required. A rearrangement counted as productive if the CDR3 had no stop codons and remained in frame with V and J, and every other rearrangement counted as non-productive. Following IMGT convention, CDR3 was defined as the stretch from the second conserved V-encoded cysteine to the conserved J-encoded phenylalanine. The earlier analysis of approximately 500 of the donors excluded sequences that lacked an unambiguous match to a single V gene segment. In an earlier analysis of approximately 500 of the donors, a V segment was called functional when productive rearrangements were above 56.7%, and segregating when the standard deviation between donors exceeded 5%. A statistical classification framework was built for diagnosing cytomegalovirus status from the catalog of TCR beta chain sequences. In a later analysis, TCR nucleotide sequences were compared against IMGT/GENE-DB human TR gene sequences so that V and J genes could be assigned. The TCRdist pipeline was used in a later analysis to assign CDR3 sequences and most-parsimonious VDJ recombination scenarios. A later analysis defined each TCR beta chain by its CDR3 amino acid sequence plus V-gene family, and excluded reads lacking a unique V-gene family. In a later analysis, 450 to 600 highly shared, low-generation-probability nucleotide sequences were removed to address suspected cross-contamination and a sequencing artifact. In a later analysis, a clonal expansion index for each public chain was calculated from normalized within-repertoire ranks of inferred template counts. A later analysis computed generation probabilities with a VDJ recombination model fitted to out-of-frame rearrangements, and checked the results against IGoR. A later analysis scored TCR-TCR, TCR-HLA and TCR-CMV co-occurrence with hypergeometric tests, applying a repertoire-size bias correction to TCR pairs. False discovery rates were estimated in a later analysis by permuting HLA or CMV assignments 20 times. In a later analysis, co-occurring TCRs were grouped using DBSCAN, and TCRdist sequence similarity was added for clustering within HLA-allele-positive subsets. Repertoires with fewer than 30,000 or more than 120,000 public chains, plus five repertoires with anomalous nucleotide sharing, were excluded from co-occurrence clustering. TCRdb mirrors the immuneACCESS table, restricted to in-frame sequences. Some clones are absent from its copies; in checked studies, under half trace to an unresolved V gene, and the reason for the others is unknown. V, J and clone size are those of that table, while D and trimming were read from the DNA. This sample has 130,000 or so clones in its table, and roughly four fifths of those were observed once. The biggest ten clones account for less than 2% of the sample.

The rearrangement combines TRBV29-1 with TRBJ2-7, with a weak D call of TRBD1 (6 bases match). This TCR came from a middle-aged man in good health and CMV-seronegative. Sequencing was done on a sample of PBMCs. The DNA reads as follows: TGCAGCGTTGAGTCCCAGGGGCGGTACGAGCAGTACTTC. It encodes CSVESQGRYEQYF.